This TCR beta chain is drawn from a study of cytomegalovirus exposure and HLA in healthy donors. Study-level findings and limits: In a later analysis, productive TCRs from donors in an Asian-associated ancestry cluster reportedly carried fewer N-insertions than the cohort mean. Researchers counted 164 TCR beta chains as cytomegalovirus-associated. In an earlier analysis, most TCR beta V segments were productive about 90% or about 30% of the time. Judged likely to be a sequencing artifact was a cluster of highly shared sequence variants.

As regards this clone: Antigen unknown.

The PCR was carried out with 60 Vbeta primers and 13 Jbeta primers. Method: immunoSEQ multiplex PCR; TCRdb's copy keeps in-frame clones and lacks some. The data show around 200,000 clones, more than 65% seen once. This CDR3 is built from 17 residues. V shed 4 bases and J 9 bases; nucleotides not matched to a gene: 16. CDR1 is MNHEY, CDR2 SMNVEV, per germline (reference sequence). The rearrangement links TRBV27 to TRBJ2-1, with 9 bases that match TRBD2. The sequence was collected from a middle-aged man in good health and CMV-seronegative. Sequenced: PBMCs. CDR3 sequence (DNA): TGTGCCAGCAGTTCCCGTGGGCTAGCGGGAAGTTCTGGTGAGCAGTTCTTC. It is translated as CASSSRGLAGSSGEQFF.